A selection of T cell receptor beta chains follows, all from one sample in a study of CD8+ T cells in alopecia areata. The repertoire was sequenced with immunoSEQ multiplex PCR; TCRdb's copy has only in-frame clones and lacks some. The table includes around 140,000 clones, around 50% detected once. The starting material was CD8+ T cells sorted from blood, obtained at week 4, from a patient treated with tofacitinib. All receptors derive from a human donor with alopecia areata. CDR3s leave out the opening cysteine and the closing phenylalanine or tryptophan.

TRBV30	TRBJ2-1	AWSDSSDEQF
TRBV12-5	TRBJ2-1	ASGFSGGAENEQF
TRBV7-3	TRBJ2-2	ASSPLLTGELF
TRBV7-9	TRBJ1-1	ASAEGGTEAF
TRBV5-1	TRBJ1-1	ASSLAGTNTEAF
TRBV4-1	TRBJ1-5	ASSQDGGALNQPQH
TRBV14	TRBJ1-4	ASSQGQGTVEKLF
TRBV7-8	TRBJ2-2	ASSLETGGWTGELF
TRBV11-2	TRBJ1-2	ASSFIGDTANYGYT
TRBV27	TRBJ2-7	ASSLDGPLGEQY
TRBV7-9	TRBJ2-5	ASSPWVDLETQY
TRBV29-1	TRBJ1-3	SVGTGRSGNTIY
TRBV9	TRBJ1-6	ASSANFPSNSPLH
TRBV6-5	TRBJ2-7	ASLTPGREQY
TRBV7-6	TRBJ1-6	ASSPNQANSPLH
TRBV27	TRBJ2-5	ASSPRGTSQETQY
TRBV15	TRBJ2-7	ATSRDVTGVGEQY
TRBV27	TRBJ2-3	ASSYPPDTQY
TRBV6-5	TRBJ2-7	ASSYFTGTGAYEQY
TRBV7-2	TRBJ1-4	ASSWAQDSEKLF
TRBV6-5	TRBJ1-6	ASSVGFESPLH
TRBV5-1	TRBJ2-3	ASSLARIRLRTDTQY
TRBV5-4	TRBJ2-7	ASSSSYEQY
TRBV29-1	TRBJ1-2	SVEEWTDYGYT
TRBV13	TRBJ1-2	ASSSGQGLYGYT
TRBV7-9	TRBJ2-1	ASHRSGGSDEQF
TRBV5-1	TRBJ2-2	ASSPGRPGELF
TRBV7-9	TRBJ2-7	ASSPPDSFYEQY
TRBV19	TRBJ1-5	AIDGTGEAQPQH
TRBV4-1	TRBJ1-1	ASSQRVGNTEAF
TRBV7-9	TRBJ2-5	ASSLARLDQETQY
TRBV7-8	TRBJ2-3	ASSYGRTSTDTQY
TRBV30	TRBJ1-4	ARDGSTNEKLF
TRBV5-1	TRBJ2-7	ASRADSSYEQY
TRBV27	TRBJ2-2	ASSPSGWGNTGELF
TRBV5-6	TRBJ2-1	ASRDSYNEQF
TRBV29-1	TRBJ2-5	SVDSEQETQY
TRBV7-9	TRBJ1-6	ASRPPGTDYNSPLH
TRBV11-2	TRBJ2-1	ASGPGGPDEQF
TRBV5-1	TRBJ1-1	ASSLERTNTEAF
TRBV30	TRBJ1-1	AWSVGTLNTEAF
TRBV13	TRBJ1-5	ASSYGGDRGLLSNQPQH
TRBV10-2	TRBJ2-1	ASSDLWTGNEQF
TRBV6-4	TRBJ1-2	ASSDSGTVGYT
TRBV6-5	TRBJ1-5	ASSLDSSVGAQH
TRBV30	TRBJ2-7	AWSLGPGGEQY
TRBV27	TRBJ1-2	ASSFALNYGYT
TRBV12-5	TRBJ1-5	ASGLVVARGRVNQPQH
TRBV27	TRBJ1-5	ASSLRTGHQPQH
TRBV29-1	TRBJ2-7	SVQTGLRAEQY
TRBV11-2	TRBJ2-7	ASSLDSYEQY
TRBV7-9	TRBJ2-7	ASSSPGQGAYEQY
TRBV30	TRBJ2-7	AWSGGATYEQY
TRBV7-9	TRBJ1-4	ASSPQGEKLF
TRBV12-5	TRBJ2-1	ASGFPLAGGSYNEQF
TRBV10-3	TRBJ2-1	AISDLSGRNEQF